Listed here are 22 T cell receptor beta chains from one sample, sequenced in a study of CD8 T cells in Susac syndrome. Random hexamers were used to reverse transcribe roughly 0.5 to 1 ug of RNA. TCRdb processed the immunoSEQ multiplex PCR reads anew with MiXCR; each CDR3 protein has one entry. The sample lists around 85,000 distinct CDR3 sequences, approximately 95% seen once, with 0.46% in the top ten. The sample consisted of CD8+ T cells from PBMCs. The receptors originated from a human donor with Susac syndrome.

The V and J genes are TRBV3-1 and TRBJ1-1, with 10 bases identical to TRBD1. Germline CDR1 is LGHDT and CDR2 is YNNKEL (reference sequence). Unmatched junction bases numbered 8, after V lost 8 bases and J lost 5 bases. The CDR3 has 14 residues. CDR3 coding DNA: TGTGCCAGCGCATACGGACAGGGGGAAACTGAAGCTTTCTTT. Amino acids: CASAYGQGETEAFF.

The gene calls are TRBV30 and TRBJ2-3; D is possibly TRBD2 (6 bases). The germline V and J ends were trimmed by 2 bases and 1 base, with 7 bases remaining between them. The CDR3 has 13 residues. Germline CDR1 GTSNPN, CDR2 SVGIG (reference sequence). The CDR3, as DNA: TGTGCCTGGAGTTCTAGCGGCACAGATACGCAGTATTTT. Translating it yields CAWSSSGTDTQYF.

The V gene is TRBV29-1, the J gene TRBJ2-7; D is possibly TRBD2 (5 bases). Trimming stripped 2 bases from V and 3 bases from J, with 11 bases between. The germline V gene has CDR1 SQVTM and CDR2 ANQGSEA. The CDR3 contains 13 residues. This CDR3 reads CSVESPEDYEQYF. As DNA, the CDR3 is TGCAGCGTTGAATCCCCGGAGGACTACGAGCAGTACTTC.

The chain is built from TRBV14 and TRBJ1-2; 7 bases align to TRBD1. J lost 4 bases, V lost 4 bases, and 6 bases had no gene match. The germline V gene encodes CDR1 SGHDN and CDR2 FVKESK. The CDR3 has 14 amino acids. In DNA, the CDR3 is TGTGCCAGCAGCCGCCTCGGACAGGTCTATGGCTACACCTTC. This sequence encodes CASSRLGQVYGYTF.

The rearrangement links TRBV12-3 or TRBV12-4 to TRBJ2-1, with TRBD1 as a possible D gene (6 bases). With 5 bases removed from V and 2 bases from J, the gap between germline ends came to 16 bases. The CDR3 sequence is 16 residues long. The CDR3 spells CASSTPRDTAYNEQFF. CDR3 DNA sequence: TGTGCCAGCAGTACTCCCCGGGACACAGCCTACAATGAGCAGTTCTTC.

The chain combines TRBV9 with TRBJ1-4; 9 bases are a match to TRBD1. This CDR3 comprises 15 residues. V trimming: 1 base; J trimming: 8 bases; junction bases outside the gene matches: 6. In germline, CDR1 is SGDLS, CDR2 YYNGEE. The CDR3 DNA is TGTGCCAGCAGCGTAAGAAGGACAGGGGTCGAAAAACTGTTTTTT. This translates into CASSVRRTGVEKLFF. The full variable domain, rest sourced from reference TRBV9 and TRBJ1-4, is DSGVTQTPKHLITATGQRVTLRCSPRSGDLSVYWYQQSLDQGLQFLIQYYNGEERAKGNILERFSAQQFPDLHSELNLSSLELGDSALYFCASSVRRTGVEKLFFGSGTQLSVL.

The chain uses TRBV5-1 and TRBJ2-1; possibly TRBD1 for D (6 bases). In germline, CDR1 is SGHRS, CDR2 YFSETQ. This CDR3 contains 9 residues. Trimming pared 6 bases from V and 14 bases from J, leaving 9 bases between. The CDR3, as DNA: TGCGCCAGCATTGCAGGGGAGTTCTTC. Its translation is CASIAGEFF.

The chain couples TRBV9 to TRBJ1-2; possible D gene TRBD1, 5 bases. Trimming removed 0 bases at V and 4 bases at J, with 22 bases between. Germline lookup yields CDR1 SGDLS and CDR2 YYNGEE. The CDR3 covers 18 residues. CDR3 loop: CASSVGVGGAQALYGYTF. Here the CDR3 DNA reads TGTGCCAGCAGCGTAGGGGTCGGGGGAGCTCAGGCTCTCTATGGCTACACCTTC.

This clonotype was seen once. This rearrangement joins TRBV20-1 to TRBJ2-5, with 7 bases identical to TRBD2. Unmatched junction bases numbered 11, after V lost 0 bases and J lost 4 bases. Germline V gives CDR1 DFQATT, CDR2 SNEGSKA (reference sequence). This CDR3 region has 16 residues. CDR3 in amino acids: CSARDILGGPLETQYF. In DNA form, the CDR3 reads TGCAGTGCTAGAGATATTTTGGGAGGGCCGCTAGAGACCCAGTACTTC.

The chain employs TRBV24-1 and TRBJ2-5; 8 bases are shared with TRBD1. Trimming cost V 2 bases and J 4 bases; bases outside gene matches: 5. Germline CDR1 reads KGHDR; CDR2 reads SFDVKD. The CDR3 sequence is 15 residues long. CDR3 region: CATSDSGTGGETQYF. DNA of the CDR3: TGTGCCACCAGTGATTCCGGGACAGGAGGAGAGACCCAGTACTTC.

The V call is TRBV30, the J call TRBJ2-1, with a tentative D call TRBD2 (6 bases). In germline, CDR1 is GTSNPN, CDR2 SVGIG (reference sequence). Trimming removed 7 bases at V and 15 bases at J, with 19 bases between. This CDR3 has 11 residues. The CDR3 is CAFPGGGGMFF. The CDR3, as DNA: TGTGCCTTCCCCGGGGGTGGGGGAATGTTCTTC.

The chain carries TRBV15 and TRBJ2-3; perhaps TRBD2 as D (5 bases). The CDR3 contains 16 residues. The germline CDR1 and CDR2 sequences are LNHNV and YYDKDF (reference sequence). V lost 1 base and J 2 bases, leaving 13 bases between the germline ends. This CDR3 reads CATSRAEGSSTDTQYF. As DNA, the CDR3 is TGTGCCACCAGCAGAGCTGAAGGGAGTTCCACAGATACGCAGTATTTT.

The chain combines TRBV29-1 with TRBJ2-7; no reliable D call. Trimming pared 1 base from V and 1 base from J, leaving 8 bases between. CDR1 and CDR2 (germline): SQVTM, ANQGSEA. The CDR3 has 13 amino acids. As DNA, the CDR3 is TGCAGCGTTGAAGGGCTAGAATCCTACGAGCAGTACTTC. Residues: CSVEGLESYEQYF.

V usage is TRBV7-9 and J usage is TRBJ2-7; D gene ambiguous. CDR3 length: 14 amino acids. CDR1 SEHNR and CDR2 FQNEAQ come from the germline V gene (reference sequence). Trimming cost V 6 bases and J 4 bases, with 16 bases left between them. The CDR3 DNA follows: TGTGCCAGCAGTCAAACAAGGGATCTTTACGAGCAGTACTTC. Protein: CASSQTRDLYEQYF.

J is TRBJ2-1 and V is TRBV15; D uncertain. Germline assignment: CDR1 LNHNV and CDR2 YYDKDF (reference sequence). Trimming left V 4 bases short and J 5 bases short, with 12 bases between. The CDR3 totals 14 residues. CDR3 nucleotide sequence: TGTGCCACCAGCACTCATCTCGGAGACAATGAGCAGTTCTTC. It is translated as CATSTHLGDNEQFF.

The genes are TRBV11-2 and TRBJ2-7, with 9 bases identical to TRBD1. This CDR3 region has 12 residues. V was clipped by 4 bases and J by 6 bases; unmatched bases: 1. Per germline, CDR1 SGHAT and CDR2 FQNNGV. CDR3 region: CASSSGQGEQYF. CDR3 nucleotide sequence: TGTGCCAGCAGCTCGGGACAGGGCGAGCAGTACTTC. The full variable domain, its missing parts supplied by reference TRBV11-2 and TRBJ2-7, is EAGVAQSPRYKIIEKRQSVAFWCNPISGHATLYWYQQILGQGPKLLIQFQNNGVVDDSQLPKDRFSAERLKGVDSTLKIQPAKLEDSAVYLCASSSGQGEQYFGPGTRLTVT.

The rearrangement joins TRBV28 to TRBJ1-2; D might be TRBD1 (6 bases). Germline V lookup: CDR1 MDHEN, CDR2 SYDVKM. Trimming pared 1 base from V and 4 bases from J, leaving 16 bases between. The CDR3 has 16 amino acids. CDR3 region: CASSLFGPQGVYGYTF. The DNA of the CDR3 is TGTGCCAGCAGTTTATTTGGCCCACAGGGTGTCTATGGCTACACCTTC.

The chain carries TRBV18 and TRBJ1-1; D is ambiguous. The V end was cut by 6 bases, the J end by 1 base, with 12 bases between. The CDR3 extends over 14 amino acids. Germline V lookup: CDR1 KGHSH, CDR2 LQKENI. This chain's CDR3 is CASSQEWANTEAFF. Here the CDR3 DNA reads TGTGCCAGCTCTCAAGAATGGGCGAACACTGAAGCTTTCTTT.

This clonotype was detected only once. The chain recombines TRBV25-1 with TRBJ2-6; the D gene could be TRBD1 or TRBD2 (7 bases each). Looked up from germline, CDR1 is MGHDK and CDR2 is SYGVNS. Trimming took 9 bases from V and 0 from J, leaving 15 bases between them. CDR3 size: 16 residues. The CDR3 DNA reads TGTGCCAGTCAGGGGGGGAGGAGCTCTGGGGCCAACGTCCTGACTTTC. Its protein product is CASQGGRSSGANVLTF.

This clonotype was picked up one time. This rearrangement joins TRBV6-8 to TRBJ2-2; no reliable D call. The CDR3 is 12 amino acids. From germline, CDR1 is MNHGY and CDR2 SAAAGT. Trimming cost V 5 bases and J 6 bases, with 7 bases left between them. The CDR3 DNA is TGTGCCAGCAGTGGGCAGCCCGGGGAGCTGTTTTTT. This encodes CASSGQPGELFF.

The J gene is TRBJ1-2, the V gene TRBV4-3, with 7 bases identical to TRBD1. The germline gives CDR1 LGHNA, CDR2 YSLEER. Trimming took 0 bases from V and 6 from J; bases not matched to a gene: 4. The CDR3 is 14 amino acids. CDR3: CASSQDTGVHGYTF. The DNA for the CDR3 is TGCGCCAGCAGCCAAGATACAGGGGTTCATGGCTACACCTTC.

The rearrangement links TRBV25-1 to TRBJ2-1, with D unresolved. The CDR3 runs to 15 residues. V was trimmed by 2 bases and J by 6 bases, leaving 14 bases between them. Germline lookup yields CDR1 MGHDK and CDR2 SYGVNS. CDR3 region: CASSEANLGFNEQFF. The CDR3 region has the DNA TGTGCCAGCAGTGAAGCAAATCTAGGTTTCAATGAGCAGTTCTTC.